These 26 T cell receptor beta chains originate from one sample sequenced in a study of CD8 T cells in Susac syndrome. cDNA came from about 0.5 to 1 ug RNA primed by random hexamers. TCRdb ran MiXCR on the immunoSEQ multiplex PCR reads and lists one entry per CDR3 protein. Of over 150,000 distinct CDR3 sequences in the sample, 85% to 95% were seen once. Sequencing was done on a sample of CD4+ T cells from PBMCs. The receptors derive from a human donor with multiple sclerosis.

V and J are TRBV29-1 and TRBJ2-4, with D possibly TRBD2 on 5 matching bases. Per the germline V gene, CDR1 is SQVTM and CDR2 is ANQGSEA. CDR3 length: 16 residues. V lost 4 bases and J 0 bases, leaving 16 bases between the germline ends. The CDR3 loop reads CSVVVGASLAKNIQYF. CDR3 coding DNA: TGCAGCGTTGTGGTGGGAGCATCTCTAGCCAAAAACATTCAGTACTTC. Together with reference TRBV29-1 and TRBJ2-4, the CDR3 gives the full variable domain: SAVISQKPSRDICQRGTSLTIQCQVDSQVTMMFWYRQQPGQSLTLIATANQGSEATYESGFVIDKFPISRPNLTFSTLTVSNMSPEDSSIYLCSVVVGASLAKNIQYFGAGTRLSVL.

This chain connects TRBV3-1 to TRBJ1-6; D unresolved. The ends were cut back, 3 bases at V and 9 bases at J, with 9 bases in the middle. The V gene's germline CDR1 is LGHDT and CDR2 YNNKEL (reference sequence). The CDR3 totals 13 residues. CDR3 in DNA: TGTGCCAGCAGCCAGGGGTCTGGTTCACCCCTCCACTTT. Translation gives CASSQGSGSPLHF.

V usage is TRBV5-6 and J usage is TRBJ2-3; D remains ambiguous. Germline CDR1 and CDR2: SGHDT and YYEEEE. Trimming stripped 9 bases from V and 6 bases from J, with 20 bases between. The CDR3 consists of 14 residues. CDR3 amino acids: CATTAYRLGDTQYF. In nucleotides, the CDR3 is TGTGCCACCACAGCTTATAGGCTAGGGGATACGCAGTATTTT.

J is TRBJ1-2 and V is TRBV7-2; tentative D call: TRBD1 (5 bases). The CDR3 contains 17 residues. Per germline, CDR1 SGHTA and CDR2 FQGNSA. V gave up 0 bases and J gave up 5 bases, with 19 bases separating them. The CDR3 spells CASSLAETVGGVYGYTF. In nucleotides, the CDR3 is TGTGCCAGCAGCTTAGCCGAGACGGTTGGGGGGGTTTATGGCTACACCTTC.

This chain links TRBV15 with TRBJ2-2; tentatively, D is TRBD1 (6 bases). V dropped 3 bases and J dropped 8 bases, with 13 bases sitting between them. Germline CDR1 and CDR2: LNHNV and YYDKDF (reference sequence). The CDR3 is made up of 14 amino acids. The CDR3 DNA is TGTGCCACCAGCAGGAGCAGGGGCGAGGGGGAGCTGTTTTTT. It yields the protein CATSRSRGEGELFF.

This clonotype was observed a single time. V gene TRBV5-1 combines with J gene TRBJ1-3; D perhaps matches TRBD1 (5 bases). The germline CDR1 and CDR2 sequences are SGHRS and YFSETQ. The V end lost 0 bases, the J end lost 0 bases, and 13 bases lay between the germline ends. The CDR3 totals 17 residues. The CDR3 DNA reads TGCGCCAGCAGCTTGGCCGGGACTAAGGCCTCTGGAAACACCATATATTTT. Its translation: CASSLAGTKASGNTIYF.

The V gene is TRBV7-6, the J gene TRBJ2-4; D possibly matches TRBD1 or TRBD2 (5 bases each). This CDR3 is 18 amino acids long. The V gene lost 6 bases and the J gene lost 3 bases, with 24 bases spanning the gap. Per germline, CDR1 SGHVS and CDR2 FNYEAQ. The DNA for the CDR3 is TGTGCCAGCAGGCAACGACAGATGGGGAGCGAGGACAAAAACATTCAGTACTTC. Translated: CASRQRQMGSEDKNIQYF.

V and J are TRBV5-1 and TRBJ2-1; D possibly uses TRBD1 or TRBD2 (6 bases each). The germline V gene encodes CDR1 SGHRS and CDR2 YFSETQ. CDR3 size: 13 residues. V lost 1 base, J lost 15 bases, and 17 bases lay in between. The CDR3, as DNA: TGCGCCAGCAGCTTGATGGGGGGTGACAGGCTGTTCTTC. It codes for CASSLMGGDRLFF. The full variable domain, with the rest looked up from reference TRBV5-1 and TRBJ2-1, is KAGVTQTPRYLIKTRGQQVTLSCSPISGHRSVSWYQQTPGQGLQFLFEYFSETQRNKGNFPGRFSGRQFSNSRSEMNVSTLELGDSALYLCASSLMGGDRLFFGPGTRLTVL.

This chain joins TRBV2 and TRBJ1-4; D unclear. CDR1 and CDR2 (germline): SNHLY, FYNNEI. V gave up 3 bases and J gave up 3 bases, with 5 bases separating them. This CDR3 has 13 amino acids. The CDR3 spells CASSDLSNEKLFF. Here the CDR3 DNA reads TGTGCCAGCAGTGACCTGTCTAATGAAAAACTGTTTTTT.

This chain uses TRBV5-4 with TRBJ2-3; D is possibly TRBD2 (5 bases). Germline lookup yields CDR1 SGHNT and CDR2 YYREEE (reference sequence). The CDR3 loop spans 15 amino acids. V shed 1 base and J shed 4 bases, with 13 bases lying between them. CDR3 DNA sequence: TGTGCCAGCAGCTTGAGGAGCGGCCGCTCAGATACGCAGTATTTT. This translates into CASSLRSGRSDTQYF.

The chain is built from TRBV29-1 and TRBJ2-3; no reliable D call. The CDR3 is made up of 15 amino acids. Trimming left V 5 bases short and J 0 bases short, with 15 bases between. CDR1 SQVTM and CDR2 ANQGSEA come from the germline V gene. For the CDR3, the DNA is TGCAGCGTTTCCCGAGAGTCTTCTAGCACAGATACGCAGTATTTT. This sequence encodes CSVSRESSSTDTQYF.

The chain carries TRBV5-6 and TRBJ1-2; a possible D gene is TRBD1 (5 bases). Trimming took 1 base from V and 4 from J, leaving 11 bases between them. Germline CDR1 reads SGHDT; CDR2 reads YYEEEE. The CDR3 is 14 amino acids. CDR3 residues: CASSLYRPRYGYTF. In nucleotides, the CDR3 is TGTGCCAGCAGCTTGTACAGGCCCCGCTATGGCTACACCTTC.

The chain recombines TRBV29-1 with TRBJ1-2; weak D call: TRBD1 (6 bases). CDR1 is SQVTM and CDR2 is ANQGSEA in the germline V gene. The CDR3 runs to 12 residues. Trimming took 4 bases from V and 3 from J, leaving 9 bases between them. The DNA of the CDR3 is TGCAGCGTTGTTGGACAGTACTATGGCTACACCTTC. Translated, it gives CSVVGQYYGYTF.

The chain links TRBV6-5 to TRBJ2-1, with 11 nucleotides matching TRBD2. Germline CDR1 reads MNHEY; CDR2 reads SVGAGI. This CDR3 contains 15 residues. Germline trimming cut 4 bases from V and 8 bases from J; bases unmatched to any gene: 7. The CDR3 bases are TGTGCCAGCAGTTTTACTAGCGGGGGTTTGCATGAGCAGTTCTTC. It translates to CASSFTSGGLHEQFF.

The CDR3 DNA reads as TGTGCCAGCAGCCAAGGCGCGGCTAGCGGGGGAGAGACCCAGTACTTC. It specifies CASSQGAASGGETQYF. The rearrangement joins TRBV4-2 to TRBJ2-5; TRBD2 matches 10 bases. Germline CDR1 is LGHNA and CDR2 is YNFKEQ. The J segment lost 4 bases and the V segment lost 1 base, leaving 6 bases of the junction unmatched. This CDR3 contains 16 residues.

A word on this clonotype: A junction boundary mismatches the germline segment, possibly from a read error. The V gene is TRBV7-9, the J gene TRBJ1-4; TRBD1 might be the D (6 bases). Per the germline V gene, CDR1 is SEHNR and CDR2 is FQNEAQ (reference sequence). The CDR3 totals 14 residues. Written as DNA, the CDR3 is TGTGCCGGCAGCCTCAGGACAGCTAATGAAAAACTGTTTTTT. It codes for CAGSLRTANEKLFF. Complete variable domain (other parts from reference TRBV7-9 and TRBJ1-4): DTGVSQNPRHKITKRGQNVTFRCDPISEHNRLYWYRQTLGQGPEFLTYFQNEAQLEKSRLLSDRFSAERPKGSFSTLEIQRTEQGDSAMYLCAGSLRTANEKLFFGSGTQLSVL.

The chain couples TRBV10-3 to TRBJ1-1; D uncertain. CDR1 is ENHRY and CDR2 is SYGVKD in the germline V gene. V was clipped by 3 bases and J by 2 bases, with 7 bases between them. This CDR3 comprises 13 residues. This chain's CDR3 is CAISDRRNTEAFF. The CDR3 DNA sequence: TGTGCCATCAGTGACCGAAGAAACACTGAAGCTTTCTTT.

The chain combines TRBV7-2 with TRBJ2-2; D is undetermined. Germline CDR1 and CDR2: SGHTA and FQGNSA. CDR3 length: 14 residues. The V and J ends lost 5 bases and 7 bases respectively, with 14 bases between them. CDR3 amino acids: CASSHGMGNGELFF. CDR3 sequence (DNA): TGTGCCAGCAGCCACGGAATGGGGAACGGGGAGCTGTTTTTT. Full variable domain (rest looked up from reference TRBV7-2 and TRBJ2-2): GAGVSQSPSNKVTEKGKDVELRCDPISGHTALYWYRQSLGQGLEFLIYFQGNSAPDKSGLPSDRFSAERTGGSVSTLTIQRTQQEDSAVYLCASSHGMGNGELFFGEGSRLTVL.

The chain links TRBV5-4 to TRBJ1-2; TRBD1 matches at 10 bases. V shed 6 bases, J shed 7 bases, and the junction held 12 bases outside the gene matches. The CDR3 is 15 amino acids. Germline V gene data show CDR1 as SGHNT and CDR2 as YYREEE (reference sequence). The CDR3 DNA follows: TGTGCCAGCATTCACCGTGGCCGGGACAGGGGTGGCTACACCTTC. Its protein is CASIHRGRDRGGYTF.

The CDR3 bases are TGTGCCAGCAGCCCACACAGCGGGAGCTCCTACGAGCAGTACTTC. Protein: CASSPHSGSSYEQYF. The rearrangement links TRBV3-1 to TRBJ2-7, with 8 bases matching TRBD2. Germline V lookup: CDR1 LGHDT, CDR2 YNNKEL (reference sequence). The length of the CDR3 is 15 residues. V gave up 4 bases and J gave up 0 bases; unmatched junction bases: 5.

The rearrangement links TRBV15 to TRBJ1-5; D gene uncertain. The CDR3 loop spans 16 amino acids. Germline V gene sequence: CDR1 LNHNV, CDR2 YYDKDF (reference sequence). V dropped 2 bases and J dropped 5 bases, with 16 bases sitting between them. CDR3 sequence (DNA): TGTGCCACCAGCAGATGGGTGGGCAGGCCGGATCAGCCCCAGCATTTT. Its protein product is CATSRWVGRPDQPQHF.

The genes are TRBV9 and TRBJ2-1; weak D call: TRBD2 (5 bases). The CDR3 consists of 14 residues. From germline, CDR1 is SGDLS and CDR2 YYNGEE. Trimming took off 4 bases at V and 6 bases at J, with 14 bases between the two ends. CDR3 sequence: CASSLRIEGNEQFF. CDR3 nucleotides: TGTGCCAGCAGCCTGAGGATAGAGGGCAATGAGCAGTTCTTC.

The J gene is TRBJ1-1, the V gene TRBV13, with D perhaps matching TRBD1 (6 bases). Trimming stripped 7 bases from V and 1 base from J, with 13 bases between. The CDR3 loop spans 14 amino acids. The V gene's germline CDR1 is PRHDT and CDR2 FYEKMQ (reference sequence). This CDR3 reads CASKRGGTNTEAFF. As DNA, the CDR3 is TGTGCCAGCAAACGAGGGGGGACGAACACTGAAGCTTTCTTT.

Concerning this clonotype itself: A read error may account for a junction end that differs from germline. J is TRBJ2-5 and V is TRBV7-7; D unresolved. The CDR3 contains 16 residues. The germline gives CDR1 SSHAT, CDR2 FNYEAQ (reference sequence). The CDR3 reads CASSLVADPYQETQYF. DNA for the CDR3: TGTGCTAGCAGCTTAGTGGCTGACCCCTACCAAGAGACCCAGTACTTC. Together with reference TRBV7-7 and TRBJ2-5, the CDR3 gives the full variable domain: GAGVSQSPRYKVTKRGQDVTLRCDPISSHATLYWYQQALGQGPEFLTYFNYEAQPDKSGLPSDRFSAERPEGSISTLTIQRTEQRDSAMYRCASSLVADPYQETQYFGPGTRLLVL.

CDR3 sequence reads: CASSFSPGQEKSEAFF. CDR3 sequence (DNA): TGTGCCAGTAGTTTTAGTCCGGGACAGGAGAAGTCTGAAGCTTTCTTT. The chain carries TRBV19 and TRBJ1-1; 8 nucleotides line up with TRBD1. V was clipped by 5 bases and J by 6 bases; unmatched bases: 14. Germline V CDR1 and CDR2: LNHDA, SQIVND (reference sequence). CDR3 length: 16 residues.

This rearrangement joins TRBV12-3 or TRBV12-4 to TRBJ1-3; no clear D. This CDR3 comprises 12 residues. With 5 bases removed from V and 8 bases from J, the gap between germline ends came to 10 bases. CDR3 in amino acids: CASSVREDTIYF. The CDR3 DNA reads TGTGCCAGCAGTGTTCGGGAGGACACCATATATTTT.